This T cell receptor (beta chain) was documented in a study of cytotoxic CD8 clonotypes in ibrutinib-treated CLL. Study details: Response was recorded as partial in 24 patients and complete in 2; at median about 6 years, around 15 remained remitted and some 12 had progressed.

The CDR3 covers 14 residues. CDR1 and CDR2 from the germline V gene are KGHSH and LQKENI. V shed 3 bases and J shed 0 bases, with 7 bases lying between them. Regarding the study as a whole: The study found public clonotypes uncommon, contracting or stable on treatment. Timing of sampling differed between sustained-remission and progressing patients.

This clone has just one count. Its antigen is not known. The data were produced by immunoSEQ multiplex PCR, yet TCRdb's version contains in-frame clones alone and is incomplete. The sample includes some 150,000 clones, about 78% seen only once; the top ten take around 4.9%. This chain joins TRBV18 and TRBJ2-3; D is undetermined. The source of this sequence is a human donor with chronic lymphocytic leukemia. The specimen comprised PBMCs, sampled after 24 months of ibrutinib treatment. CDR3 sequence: CASSPGTSTDTQYF. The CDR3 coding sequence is TGTGCCAGCTCACCGGGCACCAGCACAGATACGCAGTATTTT.